This TCR beta chain emerged from a study of T cell responses to AZD1222 COVID-19 vaccine. Study as a whole: Analysis merged second doses at about 4 or about 12 weeks.

CDR3 length equals 13 residues. Germline values: CDR1 SGHNT, CDR2 YYREEE (reference sequence). V was pared by 5 bases and J by 9 bases, with 12 bases between. Sequencing was performed with immunoSEQ multiplex PCR; in TCRdb, only in-frame clones are kept and a portion is missing. The table shows approximately 180,000 clones, with over 80% occurring only once. Remarks on this clone: Its matching antigen is unknown.

Study results and limitations: Donors in the cohort were predominantly white British and more often female, and clonal diversity was possibly underestimated. When two AZD1222 doses had been given, Spike-specific TCR breadth and depth rose. Targets within unmutated variant regions were reportedly found for nearly half of spike-specific TCRs.

The V call is TRBV5-4, the J call TRBJ1-6; no reliable D call. The clonotype was recovered from an adult in good health. The input for sequencing was peripheral blood, taken on day 0 of AZD1222 vaccination. CDR3 sequence reads: CASSSVPGSPLHF. In DNA, the CDR3 is TGTGCCAGCAGTTCAGTCCCTGGTTCACCCCTCCACTTT.